The T cell receptor (beta chain) described here comes from a study of T cell responses to AZD1222 COVID-19 vaccine. Study conclusions and caveats: CD4 TCRs covered the whole spike, strongest at regions 160-218 and 743-854.

A remark on this clone: Its antigen is undetermined.

Some clones are missing from TCRdb's copy, which holds only in-frame ones; the method was immunoSEQ multiplex PCR. This sample has some 60,000 clones, with over 60% found just once. There are 13 residues in the CDR3. V was clipped by 2 bases and J by 2 bases, with 5 bases between them. Germline-derived CDR1 and CDR2 are SSHAT and FNYEAQ (reference sequence). The chain combines TRBV7-7 with TRBJ2-3; D gene uncertain. The source material was peripheral blood, sampled 28 days after the second AZD1222 dose. The TCR comes from an adult who received the AZD1222 COVID-19 vaccine. The chain's CDR3 is CASSLSLTDTQYF. CDR3 sequence (DNA): TGTGCCAGCAGCTTAAGTCTCACAGATACGCAGTATTTT.